Listed below are T cell receptor beta chains from one sample, sequenced in a study of T-cell memory formation after mild COVID-19. TCRdb processed the 5' RACE reads anew with MiXCR; each CDR3 protein has one entry. The profile shows approximately 250,000 distinct CDR3 sequences, 15% to 20% of them singletons. Sequenced input: PBMCs or a T cell subset sorted from them (not recorded which). These receptors all stem from a man aged 18 to 29 who had mild COVID-19 (a few samples of this study predate the infection). Cell type and time point are not known. Each CDR3 is given without its conserved first and last residue. Each record gives: CDR3 protein, V gene.

cdr3_aa: ASSQDLRTDTQY
v_call: TRBV4-3

cdr3_aa: ASSPRRGANEQF
v_call: TRBV6-5

cdr3_aa: ASSLVRRGSGEQF
v_call: TRBV7-2

cdr3_aa: ASSGGPTGELF
v_call: TRBV5-1

cdr3_aa: AIRDLSNQPQH
v_call: TRBV10-3

cdr3_aa: ASSQGGFLNEKLF
v_call: TRBV4-3

cdr3_aa: ASSLARGNTIY
v_call: TRBV7-8

cdr3_aa: ASSFNTGSYEQY
v_call: TRBV5-1

cdr3_aa: ASSVVDRAQETQY
v_call: TRBV9

cdr3_aa: ASSPSGLVGNQPQH
v_call: TRBV4-2

cdr3_aa: ASSVEGRGETQY
v_call: TRBV9

cdr3_aa: SVVASGGELF
v_call: TRBV29-1

cdr3_aa: ASSLEQGRGQPQH
v_call: TRBV7-2

cdr3_aa: ASSQGVGEAF
v_call: TRBV4-1

cdr3_aa: ASSQSPAGGGKLF
v_call: TRBV3-1

cdr3_aa: ASSLGGNPWDTQY
v_call: TRBV12-3/TRBV12-4

cdr3_aa: ASSDPIRDRVVVEPGEQF
v_call: TRBV6-1

cdr3_aa: ASSLQGERSPLH
v_call: TRBV7-2

cdr3_aa: ATAAQGTYEQY
v_call: TRBV15

cdr3_aa: ASRGLSQGSDT
v_call: TRBV12-3/TRBV12-4

cdr3_aa: ASSSGQGKNIQY
v_call: TRBV7-2

cdr3_aa: ASSEGPGNQPQH
v_call: TRBV5-1

cdr3_aa: ASSFQGEADTQY
v_call: TRBV5-1

cdr3_aa: ASSHGDQPQH
v_call: TRBV3-1

cdr3_aa: SPGGAGNQPQH
v_call: TRBV29-1

cdr3_aa: ASSQDQGGGAYEQF
v_call: TRBV3-1

cdr3_aa: SAGDGDYTGELF
v_call: TRBV20-1

cdr3_aa: ASRSLNTEAF
v_call: TRBV6-1